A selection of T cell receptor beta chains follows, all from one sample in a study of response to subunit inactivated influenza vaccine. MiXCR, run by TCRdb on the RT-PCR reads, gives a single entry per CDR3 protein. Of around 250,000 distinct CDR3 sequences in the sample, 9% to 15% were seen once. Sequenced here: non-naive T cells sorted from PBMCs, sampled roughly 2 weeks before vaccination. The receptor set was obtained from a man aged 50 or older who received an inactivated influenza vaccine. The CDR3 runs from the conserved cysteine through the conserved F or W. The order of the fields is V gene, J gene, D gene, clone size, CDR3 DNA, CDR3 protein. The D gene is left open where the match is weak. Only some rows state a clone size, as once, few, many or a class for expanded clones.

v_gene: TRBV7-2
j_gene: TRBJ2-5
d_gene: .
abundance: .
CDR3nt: TGTGCCAGCAGCTTAGGACAGGTCGGGGAGACCCAGTACTTC
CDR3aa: CASSLGQVGETQYF

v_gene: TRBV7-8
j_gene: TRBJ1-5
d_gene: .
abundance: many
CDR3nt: TGTGCCAGCAGCTGGGGGGTCAGCAATCAGCCCCAGCATTTT
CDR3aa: CASSWGVSNQPQHF

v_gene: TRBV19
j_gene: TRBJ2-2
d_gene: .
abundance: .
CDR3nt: TGTGCCAGTAGTATCGGTGTCCAGGGAACCGGGGAGCTGTTTTTT
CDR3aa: CASSIGVQGTGELFF

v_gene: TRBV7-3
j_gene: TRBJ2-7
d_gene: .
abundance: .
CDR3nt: TGTGCCAGCAGCAAAGAGAGAGAGGGGGAGCAGTACTTC
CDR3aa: CASSKEREGEQYF

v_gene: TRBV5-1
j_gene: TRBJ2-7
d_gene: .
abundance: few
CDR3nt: TGCGCCAGCAGCATGAATGTGGAGCAGTACTTC
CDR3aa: CASSMNVEQYF

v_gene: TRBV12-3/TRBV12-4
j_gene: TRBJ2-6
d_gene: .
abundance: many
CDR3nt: TGTGCCAGCATCCCAGGGGCAGGGGCAGGGTCTGGGGCCAACGTCCTGACTTTC
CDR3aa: CASIPGAGAGSGANVLTF

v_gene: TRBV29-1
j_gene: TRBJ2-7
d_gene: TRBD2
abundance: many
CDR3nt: TGCAGCGTTAGGCTACTAGCGGGAGCCGAGCAGTACTTC
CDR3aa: CSVRLLAGAEQYF

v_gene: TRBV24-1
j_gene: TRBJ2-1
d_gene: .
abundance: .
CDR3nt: TGTGCCACCAGTAGTGGGAGGATCACCTACAATGAGCAGTTCTTC
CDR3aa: CATSSGRITYNEQFF

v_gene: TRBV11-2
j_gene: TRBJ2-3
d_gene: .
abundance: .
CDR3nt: TGTGCCAGCAGCCGGGACGCGTCGACGACAGATACGCAGTGTTTT
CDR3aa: CASSRDASTTDTQCF

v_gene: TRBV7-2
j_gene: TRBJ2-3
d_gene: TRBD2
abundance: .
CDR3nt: TGTGCCAGCAGCTTGGGGGGGATAGCGTCCGATACGCAGTATTTT
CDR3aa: CASSLGGIASDTQYF

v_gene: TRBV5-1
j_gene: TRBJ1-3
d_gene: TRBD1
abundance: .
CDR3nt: TGCGCCAGCAGAAGCGGGACAGCCTCTGGAAACACCATATATTTT
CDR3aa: CASRSGTASGNTIYF

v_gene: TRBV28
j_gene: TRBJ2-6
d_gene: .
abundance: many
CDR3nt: TGTGCCAGCACCACAGTGAACTCTGGGGCCAACGTCCTGACTTTC
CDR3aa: CASTTVNSGANVLTF

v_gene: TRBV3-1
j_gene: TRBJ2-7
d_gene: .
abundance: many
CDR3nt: TGTGCCAGCAGCCATACGGTGGGTAGCTACGAGCAGTACTTC
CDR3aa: CASSHTVGSYEQYF

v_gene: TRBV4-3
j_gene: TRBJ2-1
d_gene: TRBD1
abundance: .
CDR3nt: TGCGCCAGCAGCCGCGTCAGGGGGAGCGGATACAATGAGCAGTTCTTC
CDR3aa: CASSRVRGSGYNEQFF

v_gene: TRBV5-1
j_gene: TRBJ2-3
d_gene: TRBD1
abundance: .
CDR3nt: TGCGCCAGCAGCACGGGGACAGGGTCAGATACGCAGTATTTT
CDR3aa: CASSTGTGSDTQYF

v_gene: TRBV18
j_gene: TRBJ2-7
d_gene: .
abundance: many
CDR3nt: TGTGCCAGTAGGGCCAACTACGAGCAGTACTTC
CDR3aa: CASRANYEQYF

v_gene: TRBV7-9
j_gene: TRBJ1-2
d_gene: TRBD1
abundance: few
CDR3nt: TGTGCCAGCAGCCCGCCCCGGGGGGACAGGCCGGGAGGCTACACCTTC
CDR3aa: CASSPPRGDRPGGYTF

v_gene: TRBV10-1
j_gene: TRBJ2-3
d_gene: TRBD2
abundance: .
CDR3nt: TGCGCCAGCAGTGAGTCGAGCGGGAATACGCAGTATTTT
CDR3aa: CASSESSGNTQYF

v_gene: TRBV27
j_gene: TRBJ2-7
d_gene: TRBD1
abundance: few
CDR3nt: TGTGCCAGCAGTTTATCAAGGACAGGGAGCTCCTACGAGCAGTACTTC
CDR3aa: CASSLSRTGSSYEQYF

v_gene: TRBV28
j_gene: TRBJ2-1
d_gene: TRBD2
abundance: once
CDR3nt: TGTGCCAGCAGTCAGGGACTAGCGGGAGTTCTCCATGAGCAGTTCTTC
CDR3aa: CASSQGLAGVLHEQFF

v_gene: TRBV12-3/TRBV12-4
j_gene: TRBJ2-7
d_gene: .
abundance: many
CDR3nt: TGTGCCAGCAGTTTAGAAGTCCAGGTGGGCTACGAGCAGTACTTC
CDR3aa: CASSLEVQVGYEQYF

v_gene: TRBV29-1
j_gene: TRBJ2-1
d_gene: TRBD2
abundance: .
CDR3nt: TGCAGCGCTCTAACTAGCGGGAGGAGTAATGAGCAGTTCTTC
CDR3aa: CSALTSGRSNEQFF

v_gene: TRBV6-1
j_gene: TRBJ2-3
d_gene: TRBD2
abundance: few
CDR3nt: TGTGCCAGCGGTCAGGCGGGGGTGGATACGCAGTATTTT
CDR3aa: CASGQAGVDTQYF

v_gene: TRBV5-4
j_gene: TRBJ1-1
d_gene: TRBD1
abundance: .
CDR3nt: TGTGCCAGCAGCTGGACAGGGAGTACTGGTGAAGCTTTCTTT
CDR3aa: CASSWTGSTGEAFF

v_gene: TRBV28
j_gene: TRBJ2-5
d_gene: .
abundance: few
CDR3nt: TGTGCCAGCAAAACAGGGAAAAACCATCAAGAGACCCAGTACTTC
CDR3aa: CASKTGKNHQETQYF

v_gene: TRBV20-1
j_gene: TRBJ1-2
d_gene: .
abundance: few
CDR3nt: TGCAGTGCTAGAGTTTCGGGAAAGGAGTATGGCTACACCTTC
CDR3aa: CSARVSGKEYGYTF

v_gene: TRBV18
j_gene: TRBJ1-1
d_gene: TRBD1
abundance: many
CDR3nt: TGTGCCAGCTCACCACCGAGGGACAGCTGGACTGAAGCTTTCTTT
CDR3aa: CASSPPRDSWTEAFF

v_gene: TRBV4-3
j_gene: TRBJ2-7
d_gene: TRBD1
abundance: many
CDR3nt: TGCGCCAGCAGCCTTCGGACAGGGGGCTTTGACGAGCAGTACTTC
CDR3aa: CASSLRTGGFDEQYF